Presented here are 9 T cell receptor beta chains from one specimen sequenced in a study of identical twins' blood T cells. Each CDR3 protein is one row after TCRdb ran MiXCR on the 5' RACE reads. The data hold a few hundred thousand distinct CDR3 sequences, with roughly 28% observed a single time. Sequenced material: PBMCs. The receptors stem from a woman aged 18 to 55 in good health.

There are a few counts of this clonotype. The chain has TRBV20-1 and TRBJ1-1; maybe TRBD1 (6 bases). The CDR3 sequence is 15 residues long. The V and J ends lost 3 bases and 1 base respectively, with 15 bases between them. CDR1 is DFQATT, CDR2 SNEGSKA, per germline (reference sequence). CDR3 sequence: CSASSWDIKNTEAFF. The CDR3 nucleotides read TGCAGTGCTAGTAGCTGGGACATAAAGAACACTGAAGCTTTCTTT.

This clonotype has a handful of counts. The rearrangement joins TRBV11-2 to TRBJ1-6, with D possibly being TRBD1 (5 bases). V was cut by 4 bases and J by 10 bases, with 14 bases left in between. This CDR3 comprises 14 residues. Germline V gene data show CDR1 as SGHAT and CDR2 as FQNNGV. The DNA of the CDR3 is TGTGCCAGCAGCTCCGTAGGGGCAAGATCACCCCTCCACTTT. Amino acids: CASSSVGARSPLHF.

This clonotype was seen many times. The chain uses TRBV20-1 and TRBJ1-1; D unclear. The germline CDR1 and CDR2 sequences are DFQATT and SNEGSKA (reference sequence). The CDR3 is 12 residues long. V gave up 5 bases and J gave up 3 bases, with 10 bases separating them. The CDR3 sequence: CSAPPRDTEAFF. DNA of the CDR3: TGCAGTGCTCCACCCCGGGACACTGAAGCTTTCTTT.

At least ten counts were recorded for this clonotype. The DNA of the CDR3 is TGTGCCAGCAGCTTACAACAGGGGGACTATGGCTACACCTTC. It yields the protein CASSLQQGDYGYTF. V gene TRBV7-2 combines with J gene TRBJ1-2; 8 nucleotides line up with TRBD1. From germline, CDR1 is SGHTA and CDR2 FQGNSA. With V trimmed by 2 bases and J by 3 bases, 2 bases remained unmatched. The CDR3 contains 14 residues.

The chain recombines TRBV6-6 with TRBJ1-3, with D perhaps TRBD1 (6 bases). CDR1 and CDR2 from the germline V gene are MNHNY and SVGAGI (reference sequence). V lost 6 bases, J lost 4 bases, and 19 bases lay in between. The CDR3 is 16 amino acids. CDR3 amino acids: CASRPRAGESGNTIYF. CDR3 DNA sequence: TGTGCCAGCAGACCCCGGGCAGGGGAGTCGGGAAACACCATATATTTT.

As to this clonotype: Sequence at one end of the junction differs from germline and may be a read error. This chain connects TRBV18 to TRBJ1-1; 9 nucleotides match TRBD1. Germline CDR1 KGHSH, CDR2 LQKENI. This CDR3 region has 15 residues. The CDR3 is CASSPGQGLNTEALF. CDR3 coding DNA: TGTGCCAGCTCACCGGGACAGGGTCTGAACACTGAAGCTCTCTTT.

There are many counts of this clonotype. This rearrangement joins TRBV5-1 to TRBJ2-1; D remains ambiguous. V was trimmed by 0 bases and J by 5 bases, leaving 12 bases between them. Germline CDR1 reads SGHRS; CDR2 reads YFSETQ. The CDR3 has 15 residues. The CDR3 DNA reads as TGCGCCAGCAGCTTGGGAGGTGGAGCTAACAATGAGCAGTTCTTC. Translation: CASSLGGGANNEQFF.

A few counts support this clonotype. This rearrangement joins TRBV7-9 to TRBJ2-1, with 7 bases that match TRBD2. The CDR3 is 15 residues long. In germline, CDR1 is SEHNR, CDR2 FQNEAQ (reference sequence). The V and J ends lost 5 bases and 6 bases, in that order; junction bases with no gene match: 10. The CDR3 spells CASSERGGGLNEQFF. The CDR3 DNA reads as TGTGCCAGCAGCGAACGTGGGGGGGGTCTCAATGAGCAGTTCTTC.

V gene TRBV7-9 combines with J gene TRBJ1-4; perhaps TRBD1 as D (5 bases). The CDR3 spans 16 residues. Germline V CDR1 and CDR2: SEHNR, FQNEAQ (reference sequence). V was shortened by 5 bases and J by 5 bases, with 18 bases between the two germline ends. The CDR3 bases are TGTGCCAGCAGCCTTCCTCGGGACGGAGTGAATGAAAAACTGTTTTTT. This encodes CASSLPRDGVNEKLFF.